What follows is one T cell receptor (beta chain) and its context. Using immunoSEQ multiplex PCR, the repertoire was profiled, and TCRdb retains in-frame clones only, with some absent. The table shows about 2.1 million clones, with about 92% occurring only once. The data were taken from a study of shared clonotypes between healthy human individuals. Looking at the study overall: Plates per donor: three CD4 naive, three CD4 memory, two CD8 naive, one CD8 memory.

Germline CDR1 SGHNT, CDR2 YYREEE (reference sequence). V lost 0 bases and J lost 6; bases outside the gene matches: 15. The CDR3 is 19 residues long. The naive CD8 subset, CD45RO-negative cells positively selected for CCR7, excluded terminally differentiated effector memory CD45RA+ cells. The chain employs TRBV5-4 and TRBJ2-5; 12 positions agree with TRBD2. The sample taken for sequencing was naive CD8+ T cells from PBMCs. The sequence derives from a man between 18 and 29 years old in good health. Some clones in this sample may be carry-over from other donors' samples. The CDR3 bases are TGTGCCAGCAGCTTGGGATCGGTCGGACTAGCGGGAACCGGCCAGACCCAGTACTTC. Its translation: CASSLGSVGLAGTGQTQYF.